This TCR beta chain was recorded in a study of blood T cell repertoires in COVID-19. Across the study: The study drew acute and convalescent COVID-19 samples from the United States, Italy and Spain.

The assay was immunoSEQ multiplex PCR, and TCRdb's table has in-frame clones only and misses some. The repertoire holds about 190,000 clones, with over 60% as singletons. Trimming cost V 5 bases and J 6 bases; bases outside gene matches: 4. This CDR3 spans 14 amino acids. The germline CDR1 and CDR2 sequences are SNHLY and FYNNEI. This TCR derives from a woman aged 70-85 years with acute or convalescent COVID-19. V is TRBV2 and J is TRBJ1-4, with 9 bases fitting TRBD1. Material: peripheral blood. CDR3 coding DNA: TGTGCCAGCAGTACACAGGGGGCACATGAAAAACTGTTTTTT. As protein: CASSTQGAHEKLFF.